Listed here are 26 T cell receptor beta chains from one sample, sequenced in a study of T cells in localized non-small cell lung cancer. TCRdb keeps only in-frame clones here, not all; method: immunoSEQ multiplex PCR. The repertoire consists of under 65,000 clones, with 70% to 90% occurring once and the leading ten covering roughly a fifth. Sequences were derived from peripheral blood, sampled before any cancer treatment. The origin of the receptors is a man aged 35-69 years with stage I squamous cell lung carcinoma.

The chain recombines TRBV6-5 with TRBJ2-3, with D hard to call. This CDR3 is built from 12 residues. Germline CDR1 and CDR2: MNHEY and SVGAGI. Trimming stripped 6 bases from V and 1 base from J, with 5 bases between. The CDR3, as DNA: TGTGCCAGCAGGGCGGGCACAGATACGCAGTATTTT. Amino acids: CASRAGTDTQYF.

The gene calls are TRBV2 and TRBJ2-1; D is perhaps TRBD1 (5 bases). V was clipped by 4 bases and J by 1 base, with 14 bases between them. The CDR3 runs 16 residues. The germline V gene has CDR1 SNHLY and CDR2 FYNNEI. CDR3 sequence reads: CASSVRAAGSYNEQFF. CDR3 sequence (DNA): TGTGCCAGCAGTGTCAGGGCTGCCGGGTCCTACAATGAGCAGTTCTTC.

The chain links TRBV14 to TRBJ2-2; 9 positions agree with TRBD1. Looked up from germline, CDR1 is SGHDN and CDR2 is FVKESK. The J segment lost 8 bases and the V segment lost 8 bases, leaving 9 bases of the junction unmatched. There are 14 residues in the CDR3. CDR3 sequence (DNA): TGTGCCAGCCTACTCACAGGGGGCTCAGGGGAGCTGTTTTTT. This encodes CASLLTGGSGELFF.

The chain carries TRBV29-1 and TRBJ2-3; the D gene is possibly TRBD1 (7 bases). CDR3 length equals 14 residues. Deletions cut 6 bases from V and 0 bases from J, with 13 bases between. Germline V gives CDR1 SQVTM, CDR2 ANQGSEA. CDR3 amino acids: CSVLTGTSTDTQYF. CDR3 DNA: TGCAGCGTGTTGACAGGGACTAGCACAGATACGCAGTATTTT.

The chain's CDR3 is CASSLISGIDTQYF. As DNA, the CDR3 is TGTGCCAGCAGCTTAATCAGCGGAATAGATACGCAGTATTTT. The V gene is TRBV7-2, the J gene TRBJ2-3, with a weak D call TRBD2 (5 bases). In germline, CDR1 is SGHTA, CDR2 FQGNSA. V lost 2 bases, J lost 5 bases, and 11 bases lay in between. This CDR3 has 14 residues.

Details on this clone: The CDR3 does not close with the conserved phenylalanine or tryptophan, likely indicating a read error. The gene calls are TRBV5-1 and TRBJ1-2; D unresolved. Trimming cost V 0 bases and J 3 bases, with 9 bases left between them. The CDR3 is 14 amino acids. Germline CDR1 is SGHRS and CDR2 is YFSETQ. The CDR3 DNA sequence: TGCGCCAGCAGCTTGGCCGGGTTCGACTATGGCTACACCCTC. It codes for CASSLAGFDYGYTL.

The gene calls are TRBV19 and TRBJ2-3; the D is unclear. The germline V gene has CDR1 LNHDA and CDR2 SQIVND (reference sequence). The V and J ends lost 3 bases and 3 bases respectively, with 7 bases between them. The CDR3 runs to 13 residues. The CDR3 sequence: CASSMANTDTQYF. CDR3 nucleotide sequence: TGTGCCAGTAGTATGGCCAATACAGATACGCAGTATTTT.

The rearrangement joins TRBV13 to TRBJ1-1, with D maybe TRBD1 (6 bases). Germline V gene lookup returns CDR1 PRHDT and CDR2 FYEKMQ (reference sequence). The CDR3 spans 16 residues. The V gene lost 4 bases and the J gene lost 4 bases, with 19 bases spanning the gap. This CDR3 reads CASSSPLKGGITEAFF. The CDR3 region has the DNA TGTGCCAGCAGCTCCCCTCTTAAGGGGGGGATCACTGAAGCTTTCTTT.

The gene calls are TRBV28 and TRBJ2-5; TRBD2 matches 8 bases. Germline CDR1 MDHEN, CDR2 SYDVKM. V shed 4 bases and J 2 bases; nucleotides not matched to a gene: 9. This CDR3 region has 16 residues. The CDR3 loop reads CASSSRRVAGQETQYF. DNA of the CDR3: TGTGCCAGCAGTTCACGTAGGGTAGCGGGACAAGAGACCCAGTACTTC.

This clone was seen only a few times. The J gene is TRBJ1-5, the V gene TRBV28; the D gene is possibly TRBD1 (6 bases). The CDR3 has 15 residues. Trimming removed 7 bases at V and 6 bases at J, with 19 bases between. Germline V gene data show CDR1 as MDHEN and CDR2 as SYDVKM. CDR3 protein: CASTRQDSRLQPQHF. For the CDR3, the DNA is TGTGCCAGCACCCGCCAGGACAGCAGGCTTCAGCCCCAGCATTTT.

The chain is built from TRBV29-1 and TRBJ2-5; the D gene is possibly TRBD2 (6 bases). Trimming took off 5 bases at V and 5 bases at J, with 21 bases between the two ends. Per the germline V gene, CDR1 is SQVTM and CDR2 is ANQGSEA. This CDR3 is built from 15 residues. The CDR3 DNA reads as TGCAGCGTTCTAAAGACTAGTGGGGGGATGGAGACCCAGTACTTC. Amino acids: CSVLKTSGGMETQYF.

The V gene is TRBV30, the J gene TRBJ2-3, with 11 nucleotides matching TRBD1. This CDR3 is 19 amino acids long. Germline-derived CDR1 and CDR2 are GTSNPN and SVGIG (reference sequence). V was clipped by 4 bases and J by 8 bases; unmatched bases: 23. CDR3 residues: CAWTPGQGAPGSVAGTQYF. In DNA form, the CDR3 reads TGTGCCTGGACCCCCGGACAGGGGGCTCCCGGATCGGTTGCGGGTACGCAGTATTTT.

The chain links TRBV4-2 to TRBJ2-3; D is undetermined. V lost 0 bases and J 3 bases, leaving 7 bases between the germline ends. Germline V lookup: CDR1 LGHNA, CDR2 YNFKEQ. There are 14 residues in the CDR3. DNA for the CDR3: TGTGCCAGCAGCCAAGAAGAAGGGACAGATACGCAGTATTTT. This gives the protein CASSQEEGTDTQYF.

V usage is TRBV7-2 and J usage is TRBJ2-7, with a weak D call TRBD2 (5 bases). With 5 bases removed from V and 0 bases from J, the gap between germline ends came to 14 bases. The germline CDR1 and CDR2 sequences are SGHTA and FQGNSA. CDR3 length: 15 residues. CDR3 residues: CASSVAGGSSYEQYF. The CDR3 region has the DNA TGTGCCAGCAGCGTGGCGGGCGGTAGCTCCTACGAGCAGTACTTC. The variable domain in full, completed from reference TRBV7-2 and TRBJ2-7, reads GAGVSQSPSNKVTEKGKDVELRCDPISGHTALYWYRQSLGQGLEFLIYFQGNSAPDKSGLPSDRFSAERTGGSVSTLTIQRTQQEDSAVYLCASSVAGGSSYEQYFGPGTRLTVT.

V usage is TRBV28 and J usage is TRBJ1-6; maybe TRBD1 (6 bases). V gave up 8 bases and J gave up 5 bases, with 16 bases separating them. Germline V gene lookup returns CDR1 MDHEN and CDR2 SYDVKM. This CDR3 is 15 amino acids long. The CDR3: CASSPRDTNNSPLHF. The CDR3 nucleotides read TGTGCCAGCTCCCCGAGGGACACAAATAATTCACCCCTCCACTTT.

This chain links TRBV9 with TRBJ1-5; no clear D gene. Germline V lookup: CDR1 SGDLS, CDR2 YYNGEE. V dropped 0 bases and J dropped 5 bases, with 9 bases sitting between them. This CDR3 spans 14 amino acids. As DNA, the CDR3 is TGTGCCAGCAGCGTAGACAGTCGATATCAGCCCCAGCATTTT. This translates into CASSVDSRYQPQHF.

This clone was detected a few times. V usage is TRBV4-3 and J usage is TRBJ2-7; TRBD2 aligns across 11 bases. J gave up 3 bases and V 3 bases, and 4 bases lay outside the gene matches. Germline assignment: CDR1 LGHNA and CDR2 YSLEER. The CDR3 runs 15 residues. CDR3 amino acids: CASSQSGTSGYEQYF. CDR3 sequence (DNA): TGCGCCAGCAGCCAGTCCGGGACTAGCGGCTACGAGCAGTACTTC.

This rearrangement joins TRBV27 to TRBJ2-7, with 11 nucleotides matching TRBD2. This CDR3 is 17 amino acids long. Germline CDR1 and CDR2: MNHEY and SMNVEV (reference sequence). The trim removed 4 bases at V and 0 bases at J, leaving 8 bases unmatched. The CDR3, as DNA: TGTGCCAGCAGTTCAGGGGGGACTAGCGGCAGCTCCTACGAGCAGTACTTC. Its translation: CASSSGGTSGSSYEQYF.

This CDR3 reads CASSQDEGRTYEQYF. In DNA, the CDR3 is TGCGCCAGCAGCCAAGATGAGGGCAGGACCTACGAGCAGTACTTC. This chain joins TRBV4-3 and TRBJ2-7; tentatively, D is TRBD2 (5 bases). The CDR3 runs 15 residues. V was trimmed by 0 bases and J by 2 bases, leaving 11 bases between them. Germline V gene data show CDR1 as LGHNA and CDR2 as YSLEER.

The chain links TRBV28 to TRBJ2-4; D is unclear. From germline, CDR1 is MDHEN and CDR2 SYDVKM. V lost 6 bases and J 8 bases, leaving 14 bases between the germline ends. The CDR3 has 13 amino acids. The CDR3 nucleotides read TGTGCCAGCAGAAACCAGGCTGGTCACATTCAGTACTTC. Translation: CASRNQAGHIQYF.

The V and J genes are TRBV19 and TRBJ1-5; no definite D call. CDR1 LNHDA and CDR2 SQIVND come from the germline V gene (reference sequence). Trimming pared 8 bases from V and 4 bases from J, leaving 15 bases between. This CDR3 has 14 residues. In nucleotides, the CDR3 is TGTGCCAGTTCTTTTAGGCAGGCAAATCAGCCCCAGCATTTT. It translates to CASSFRQANQPQHF.

This clone was counted a single time. The chain uses TRBV7-9 and TRBJ2-7; the D gene is possibly TRBD2 (5 bases). Germline CDR1 SEHNR, CDR2 FQNEAQ (reference sequence). Trimming removed 6 bases from V and 2 bases from J, with 20 bases in between. The CDR3 totals 16 residues. The CDR3 DNA is TGTGCCAGCAGGAGTACTAGTAATGACCCGACCTACGAGCAGTACTTC. It is translated as CASRSTSNDPTYEQYF.

The chain carries TRBV5-1 and TRBJ2-3; D call uncertain. Looked up from germline, CDR1 is SGHRS and CDR2 is YFSETQ. There are 14 residues in the CDR3. With 4 bases removed from V and 1 base from J, the gap between germline ends came to 10 bases. In DNA, the CDR3 is TGCGCCAGCAGCCCCCCCGGGCGCACAGATACGCAGTATTTT. This encodes CASSPPGRTDTQYF.

This CDR3 reads CASSPYSGTGYQPQHF. The CDR3 DNA follows: TGTGCCAGCAGCCCATATTCCGGGACAGGCTATCAGCCCCAGCATTTT. This chain joins TRBV16 and TRBJ1-5; 8 bases are shared with TRBD1. From germline, CDR1 is KGHSY and CDR2 FQNENV. With 4 bases clipped from V and 5 bases from J, the junction kept 10 bases outside the gene matches. The CDR3 has 16 amino acids.

The V and J genes are TRBV11-2 and TRBJ2-1; maybe TRBD2 (5 bases). The V gene's germline CDR1 is SGHAT and CDR2 FQNNGV. There are 15 residues in the CDR3. Deletions cut 5 bases from V and 5 bases from J, with 16 bases between. DNA for the CDR3: TGTGCCAGCAGCCCCGGTGTGGGAGTCCACAATGAGCAGTTCTTC. Encoded protein: CASSPGVGVHNEQFF.

The chain couples TRBV15 to TRBJ2-7; 12 bases map to TRBD1. The germline CDR1 and CDR2 sequences are LNHNV and YYDKDF (reference sequence). The CDR3 loop spans 16 amino acids. J was trimmed by 5 bases and V by 5 bases; bases with no gene match: 10. CDR3 sequence (DNA): TGTGCCACCAGCGACCCGGGACAGGGGGCCCTTGACGAGCAGTACTTC. The encoded protein is CATSDPGQGALDEQYF. Together with reference TRBV15 and TRBJ2-7, the CDR3 gives the full variable domain: DAMVIQNPRYQVTQFGKPVTLSCSQTLNHNVMYWYQQKSSQAPKLLFHYYDKDFNNEADTPDNFQSRRPNTSFCFLDIRSPGLGDTAMYLCATSDPGQGALDEQYFGPGTRLTVT.